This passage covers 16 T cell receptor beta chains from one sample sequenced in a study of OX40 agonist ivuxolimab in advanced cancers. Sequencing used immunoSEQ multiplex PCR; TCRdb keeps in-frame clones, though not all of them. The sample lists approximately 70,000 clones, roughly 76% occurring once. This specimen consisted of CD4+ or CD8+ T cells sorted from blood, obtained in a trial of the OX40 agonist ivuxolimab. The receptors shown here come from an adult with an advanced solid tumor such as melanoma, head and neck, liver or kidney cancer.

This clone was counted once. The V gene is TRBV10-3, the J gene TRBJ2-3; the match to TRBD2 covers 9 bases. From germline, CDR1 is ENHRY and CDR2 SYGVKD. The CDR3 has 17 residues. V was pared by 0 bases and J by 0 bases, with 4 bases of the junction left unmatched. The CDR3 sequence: CAISESTLAGSTDTQYF. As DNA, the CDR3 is TGTGCCATCAGTGAGTCCACACTAGCGGGCAGCACAGATACGCAGTATTTT.

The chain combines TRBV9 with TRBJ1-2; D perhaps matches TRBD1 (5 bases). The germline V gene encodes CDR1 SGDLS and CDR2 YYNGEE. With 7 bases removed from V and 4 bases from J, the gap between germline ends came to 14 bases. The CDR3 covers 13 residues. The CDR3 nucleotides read TGTGCCAGCCTGGGCAGGGCAGGCTATGGCTACACCTTC. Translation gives CASLGRAGYGYTF. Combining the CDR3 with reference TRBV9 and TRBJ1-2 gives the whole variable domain DSGVTQTPKHLITATGQRVTLRCSPRSGDLSVYWYQQSLDQGLQFLIQYYNGEERAKGNILERFSAQQFPDLHSELNLSSLELGDSALYFCASLGRAGYGYTFGSGTRLTVV.

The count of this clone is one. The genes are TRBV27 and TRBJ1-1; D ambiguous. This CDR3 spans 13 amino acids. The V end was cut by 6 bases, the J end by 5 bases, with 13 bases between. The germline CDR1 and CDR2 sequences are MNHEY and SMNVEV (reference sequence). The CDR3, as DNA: TGTGCCAGCAGAGCAACAGTGAGGACTGAAGCTTTCTTT. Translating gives CASRATVRTEAFF.

CDR3 DNA sequence: TGTGCCAGCAGCGCTAGCGGGAGAATCGACAATGAGCAGTTCTTC. Translated: CASSASGRIDNEQFF. The chain links TRBV9 to TRBJ2-1; 10 bases map to TRBD2. This CDR3 is 15 amino acids long. Trimming took 3 bases from V and 5 from J; bases not matched to a gene: 5. Germline assignment: CDR1 SGDLS and CDR2 YYNGEE.

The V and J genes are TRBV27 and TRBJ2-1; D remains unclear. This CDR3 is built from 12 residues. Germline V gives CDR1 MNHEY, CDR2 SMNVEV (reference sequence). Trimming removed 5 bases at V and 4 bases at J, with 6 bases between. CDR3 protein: CASSGRYNEQFF. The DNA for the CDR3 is TGTGCCAGCAGTGGTAGGTACAATGAGCAGTTCTTC.

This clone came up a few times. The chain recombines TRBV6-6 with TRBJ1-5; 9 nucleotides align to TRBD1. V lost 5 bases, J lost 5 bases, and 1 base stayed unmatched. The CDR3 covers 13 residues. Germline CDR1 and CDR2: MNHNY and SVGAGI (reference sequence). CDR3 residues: CASSGDRDQPQHF. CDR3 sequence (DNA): TGTGCCAGCAGTGGGGACAGGGATCAGCCCCAGCATTTT.

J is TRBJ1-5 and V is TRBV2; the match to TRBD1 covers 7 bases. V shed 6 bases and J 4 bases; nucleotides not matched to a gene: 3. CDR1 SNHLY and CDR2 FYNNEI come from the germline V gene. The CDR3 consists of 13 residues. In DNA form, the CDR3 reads TGTGCCAGCAGCTCACAGGGGAATCAGCCCCAGCATTTT. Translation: CASSSQGNQPQHF.

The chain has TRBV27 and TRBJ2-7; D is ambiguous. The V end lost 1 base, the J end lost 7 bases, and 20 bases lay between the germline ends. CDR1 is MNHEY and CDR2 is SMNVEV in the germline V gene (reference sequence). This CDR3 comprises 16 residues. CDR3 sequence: CASSLFKGQTVGEQYF. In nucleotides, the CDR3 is TGTGCCAGCAGTTTATTTAAGGGTCAGACGGTAGGGGAGCAGTACTTC.

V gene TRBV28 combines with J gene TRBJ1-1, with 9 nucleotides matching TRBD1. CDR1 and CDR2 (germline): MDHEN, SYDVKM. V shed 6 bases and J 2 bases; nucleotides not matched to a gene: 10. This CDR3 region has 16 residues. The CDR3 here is CASRTGQGPENTEAFF. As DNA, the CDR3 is TGTGCCAGCAGGACGGGACAGGGCCCAGAAAACACTGAAGCTTTCTTT.

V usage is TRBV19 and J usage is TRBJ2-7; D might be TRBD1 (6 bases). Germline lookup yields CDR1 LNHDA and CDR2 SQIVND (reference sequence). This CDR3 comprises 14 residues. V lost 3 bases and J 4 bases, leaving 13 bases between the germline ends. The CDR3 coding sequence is TGTGCCAGTAGTATGATGGGACAAGTTTACGAGCAGTACTTC. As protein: CASSMMGQVYEQYF.

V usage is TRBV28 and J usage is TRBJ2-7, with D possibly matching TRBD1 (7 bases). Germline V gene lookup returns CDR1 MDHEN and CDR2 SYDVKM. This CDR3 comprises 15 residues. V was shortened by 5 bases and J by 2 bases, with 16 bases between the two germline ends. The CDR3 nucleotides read TGTGCCAGCAGTACCGCGGGACAGATACCCTACGAGCAGTACTTC. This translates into CASSTAGQIPYEQYF.

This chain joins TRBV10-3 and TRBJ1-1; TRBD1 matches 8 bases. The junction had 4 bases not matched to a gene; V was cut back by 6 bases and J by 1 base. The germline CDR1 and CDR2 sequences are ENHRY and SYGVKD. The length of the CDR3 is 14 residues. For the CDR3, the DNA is TGTGCCATCAGCTTAGACAGGGGGAACACTGAAGCTTTCTTT. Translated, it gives CAISLDRGNTEAFF.

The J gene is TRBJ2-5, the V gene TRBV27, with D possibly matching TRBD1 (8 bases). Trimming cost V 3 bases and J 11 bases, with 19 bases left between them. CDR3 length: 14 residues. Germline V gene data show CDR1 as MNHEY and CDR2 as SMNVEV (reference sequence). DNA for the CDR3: TGTGCCAGCAGTTTTTACCAGGGGGCGGGGGAGCAGTACTTC. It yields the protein CASSFYQGAGEQYF.

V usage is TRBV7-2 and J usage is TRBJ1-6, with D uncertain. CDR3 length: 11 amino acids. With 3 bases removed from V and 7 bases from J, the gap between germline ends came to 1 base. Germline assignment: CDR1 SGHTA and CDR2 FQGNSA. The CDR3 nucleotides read TGTGCCAGCAGCTTGAATTCACCCCTCCACTTT. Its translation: CASSLNSPLHF.

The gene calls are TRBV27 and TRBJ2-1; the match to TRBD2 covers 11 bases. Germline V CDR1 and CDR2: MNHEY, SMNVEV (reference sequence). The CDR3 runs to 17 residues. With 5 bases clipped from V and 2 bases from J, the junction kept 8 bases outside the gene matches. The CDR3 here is CASSNPTSGSPYNEQFF. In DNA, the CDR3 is TGTGCCAGCAGTAACCCAACTAGCGGGAGCCCCTACAATGAGCAGTTCTTC.

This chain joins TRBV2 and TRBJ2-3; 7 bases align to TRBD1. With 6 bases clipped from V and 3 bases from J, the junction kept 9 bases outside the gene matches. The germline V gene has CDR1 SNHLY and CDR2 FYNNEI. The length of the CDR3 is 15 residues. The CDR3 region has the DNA TGTGCCAGCAGCTACAGGGGAGTAGAGACAGATACGCAGTATTTT. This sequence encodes CASSYRGVETDTQYF.